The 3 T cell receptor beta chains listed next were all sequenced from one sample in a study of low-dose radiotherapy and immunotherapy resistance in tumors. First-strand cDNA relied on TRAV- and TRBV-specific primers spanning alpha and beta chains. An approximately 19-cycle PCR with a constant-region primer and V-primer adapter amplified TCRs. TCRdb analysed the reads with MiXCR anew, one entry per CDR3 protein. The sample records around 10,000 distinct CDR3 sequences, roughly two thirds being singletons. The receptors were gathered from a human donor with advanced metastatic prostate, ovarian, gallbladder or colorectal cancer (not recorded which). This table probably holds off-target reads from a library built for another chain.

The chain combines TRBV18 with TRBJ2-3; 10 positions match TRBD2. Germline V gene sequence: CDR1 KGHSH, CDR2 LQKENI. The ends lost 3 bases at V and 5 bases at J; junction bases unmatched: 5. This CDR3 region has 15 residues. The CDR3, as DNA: TGTGCCAGCTCACCCGAAGCGGGGGGGCAAGATACGCAGTATTTT. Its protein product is CASSPEAGGQDTQYF.

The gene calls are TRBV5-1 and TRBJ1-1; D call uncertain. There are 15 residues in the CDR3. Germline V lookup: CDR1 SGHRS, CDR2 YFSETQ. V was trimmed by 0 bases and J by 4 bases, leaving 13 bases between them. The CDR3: CASSLAPGSGTEAFF. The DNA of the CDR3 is TGCGCCAGCAGCTTGGCTCCAGGTTCGGGCACTGAAGCTTTCTTT. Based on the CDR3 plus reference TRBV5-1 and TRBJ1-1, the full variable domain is KAGVTQTPRYLIKTRGQQVTLSCSPISGHRSVSWYQQTPGQGLQFLFEYFSETQRNKGNFPGRFSGRQFSNSRSEMNVSTLELGDSALYLCASSLAPGSGTEAFFGQGTRLTVV.

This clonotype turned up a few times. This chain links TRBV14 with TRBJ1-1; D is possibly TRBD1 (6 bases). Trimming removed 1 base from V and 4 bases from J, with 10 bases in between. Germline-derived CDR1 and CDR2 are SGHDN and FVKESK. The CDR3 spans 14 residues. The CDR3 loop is CASSQVPGATEAFF. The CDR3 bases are TGTGCCAGCAGCCAAGTCCCGGGGGCCACTGAAGCTTTCTTT.